Included here is one T cell receptor (beta chain) sequence, with context. This specimen comes from a study of blood T cells in healthy people across ages. Primed by a sample-barcoded 5' primer and a J-beta primer mix, a second PCR proceeded for about 7 to 11 cycles. TCRdb used MiXCR to reprocess the 5' RACE reads, holding one entry per CDR3 protein. The sample carries fewer than 2,000,000 distinct CDR3 sequences, roughly two fifths recorded once. Germline V lookup: CDR1 SGHRS, CDR2 YFSETQ. There are 15 residues in the CDR3. The ends were cut back, 1 base at V and 0 bases at J, with 8 bases in the middle.

The gene calls are TRBV5-1 and TRBJ1-3; D is undetermined. The sequencing input was blood. This TCR derives from a human donor in good health. Here the CDR3 reads CASSLRGDSGNTIYF. CDR3 nucleotide sequence: TGCGCCAGCAGCTTGCGCGGAGACTCTGGAAACACCATATATTTT.